This is a list of T cell receptor beta chains from one sample in a study of blood T cell repertoires in COVID-19. Here immunoSEQ multiplex PCR was the method, and the copy in TCRdb shows in-frame clones only, minus some. The sample holds hundreds of thousands of clones, 86% seen once. The sample taken for sequencing was peripheral blood. These receptors were taken from a woman aged 55-69 years with COVID-19, enrolled during active disease. Each CDR3 is given with its conserved first and last residue. D genes are given only for firm matches. The listing skips clone size in some rows; elsewhere it reads once, few, many or a size class.

v_gene	abundance	j_gene	d_gene	CDR3nt	CDR3aa
TRBV9	once	TRBJ2-1	TRBD2	TGTGCCAGCAGCGTATATCCTAGCGGGGGGAGATACAATGAGCAGTTCTTC	CASSVYPSGGRYNEQFF
TRBV4-1	-	TRBJ2-3	TRBD2	TGCGCCAGCAGCCAAGGAGGACGGGGGGGAAGCACAGATACGCAGTATTTT	CASSQGGRGGSTDTQYF
TRBV9	-	TRBJ1-2	TRBD1	TGTGCCAGCAGCGCCCCTTCGGGACAGGGATCGGGCTACACCTTC	CASSAPSGQGSGYTF
TRBV9	-	TRBJ2-3	TRBD2	TGTGCCAGCGGGTTAGCGGGGGGGCCGACAGATACGCAGTATTTT	CASGLAGGPTDTQYF
TRBV7-3	few	TRBJ2-2	-	TGTGCCAGCAGCTTAAACCGCTGGAGCACCGGGGAGCTGTTTTTT	CASSLNRWSTGELFF
TRBV11-2	-	TRBJ2-6	TRBD1	TGTGCCAGCAGCTATGGACAGGGCAGCTCTGGGGCCAACGTCCTGACTTTC	CASSYGQGSSGANVLTF
TRBV4-1	-	TRBJ1-2	-	TGCGCCAGCAGCACTACACCACAGGGCTATGGCTACACCTTC	CASSTTPQGYGYTF
TRBV18	-	TRBJ1-1	TRBD1	TGTGCCAGCTCACCATTGACAGGGGAATTGACTGAAGCTTTCTTT	CASSPLTGELTEAFF
TRBV5-4	-	TRBJ2-3	-	TGTGCCAGCAGCTCCACGAGCGGGAGCACAGATACGCAGTATTTT	CASSSTSGSTDTQYF
TRBV9	-	TRBJ1-3	TRBD1	TGTGCCAGCAGCAACTCAGGGGGTGGAAACACCATATATTTT	CASSNSGGGNTIYF
TRBV2	-	TRBJ1-2	-	TGTGCCAGCAGTGAAGAGAGACAGACGATAAACTATGGCTACACCTTC	CASSEERQTINYGYTF
TRBV7-9	few	TRBJ2-5	TRBD1	TGTGCCAGCAGCCCGCAGGGGGCGACCCAAGAGACCCAGTACTTC	CASSPQGATQETQYF
TRBV19	-	TRBJ1-5	-	TGTGCCAGTAGCCCCGCTCACTATAGCAATCAGCCCCAGCATTTT	CASSPAHYSNQPQHF
TRBV19	once	TRBJ1-4	-	TGTGCCAGTAGTAGTCCCGGGACTCGTGAAAAACTGTTTTTT	CASSSPGTREKLFF
TRBV30	many	TRBJ1-5	TRBD1	TGTGCCTGGAGTGCCCCAGGGGGCATGAGCAATCAGCCCCAGCATTTT	CAWSAPGGMSNQPQHF
TRBV6-5	-	TRBJ1-2	TRBD1	TGTGCCAGCATCCCCGGGACAGGGGGTAACTATGGCTACACCTTC	CASIPGTGGNYGYTF
TRBV27	-	TRBJ2-2	TRBD1	TGTGCCAGCAGTTTCAAGGGAACAGGGGACACCGGGGAGCTGTTTTTT	CASSFKGTGDTGELFF
TRBV10-1	once	TRBJ2-2	-	TGCGCCAGCAGACCCGACATCACCGGGGAGCTGTTTTTT	CASRPDITGELFF
TRBV5-8	-	TRBJ2-1	TRBD2	TGTGCCAGCAGCTCACTCGGGACTAGCGGGGGGTACTACAATGAGCAGTTCTTC	CASSSLGTSGGYYNEQFF
TRBV13	-	TRBJ1-6	-	TGTGCCAGCAGCCCCAGAAGAGGGCCAAATTCACCCCTCCACTTT	CASSPRRGPNSPLHF
TRBV11-3	-	TRBJ2-3	TRBD2	TGTGCCAGCAGCTCCCTAGCGGGGACCTACAGGGATACGCAGTATTTT	CASSSLAGTYRDTQYF
TRBV27	-	TRBJ1-1	TRBD1	TGTGCCAGCAGTATACAGGGGGGTTGGGAAGCTTTCTTT	CASSIQGGWEAFF
TRBV7-2	-	TRBJ2-5	TRBD2	TGTGCCAGCAGCTTCCTAGCGGGGGGGGGCCAAGAGACCCAGTACTTC	CASSFLAGGGQETQYF
TRBV18	-	TRBJ2-7	-	TGTGCCAGCTCACGTCGGGACTCCCCGCTAGGTGAGCAGTACTTC	CASSRRDSPLGEQYF
TRBV28	-	TRBJ2-1	-	TGTGCCAGTGGGACAAATTACAATGAGCAGTTCTTC	CASGTNYNEQFF
TRBV3-1/TRBV3-2	-	TRBJ1-1	-	TGTGCCAGCAGCCAAGGCCCAGGGGACGTTGAAGCTTTCTTT	CASSQGPGDVEAFF
TRBV25-1	-	TRBJ1-5	TRBD1	TGTGCCAGCAGTGAAGGTGCAGGGGGACATCAGCCCCAGCATTTT	CASSEGAGGHQPQHF
TRBV9	-	TRBJ2-4	TRBD1	TGTGCCAGCAGCCGCACGACAGGGGATCAGGGCAAAAACATTCAGTACTTC	CASSRTTGDQGKNIQYF
TRBV4-1	-	TRBJ2-1	TRBD1	TGCGCCAGCAGCCAAGAGGCCGTCGAGGGGGCGTCTGAGCAGTTCTTC	CASSQEAVEGASEQFF
TRBV29-1	-	TRBJ2-1	TRBD2	TGCAGCGCCTTAGCGGGGGCGATCTCCTACAATGAGCAGTTCTTC	CSALAGAISYNEQFF
TRBV5-6	-	TRBJ1-6	-	TGTGCCAGCAGCTTGGAACCGCTAGAAGGTTCACCCCTCCACTTT	CASSLEPLEGSPLHF
TRBV7-9	-	TRBJ1-1	TRBD1	TGTGCCAGCAGCGTACCAACAGGGGGCAAGACTGAAGCTTTCTTT	CASSVPTGGKTEAFF
TRBV6-5	-	TRBJ2-3	-	TGTGCCAGCAGTTACACAGGAACCCCCGCAGATACGCAGTATTTT	CASSYTGTPADTQYF
TRBV19	-	TRBJ1-2	-	TGTGCCAGTAGTCCAGGGGACGGAGAAATCTATGGCTACACCTTC	CASSPGDGEIYGYTF
TRBV14	-	TRBJ1-2	-	TGTGCCAGCAGCCAAACCTTAGACAGTCATGGCTACACCTTC	CASSQTLDSHGYTF
TRBV9	few	TRBJ1-4	TRBD1	TGTGCCAGCAGCCCCGAGGGACAGGGGGAGGAAAAACTGTTTTTT	CASSPEGQGEEKLFF
TRBV7-8	-	TRBJ2-1	TRBD2	TGTGCCAGCAGCTCCCCCCCTGATAGCGGGCAATCTACCTACAATGAGCAGTTCTTC	CASSSPPDSGQSTYNEQFF
TRBV7-2	-	TRBJ1-5	-	TGTGCCAGCAGCTTAGGGGAGGGTCAGCCCCAGCATTTT	CASSLGEGQPQHF
TRBV5-1	-	TRBJ2-7	-	TGCGCCAGCAGCTTGGCAGCGGCGCAGGAGTACGAGCAGTACTTC	CASSLAAAQEYEQYF
TRBV19	-	TRBJ1-1	-	TGTGCCAGTAGTATTACCCCCGGGACTCAGAAGAACACTGAAGCTTTCTTT	CASSITPGTQKNTEAFF
TRBV29-1	-	TRBJ1-2	TRBD1	TGCAGCGTTGAAGATCGCGGCAGGGGGAACTATGGCTACACCTTC	CSVEDRGRGNYGYTF
TRBV19	-	TRBJ2-3	-	TGTGCCAGTAGTATTAGGGGGCGGGGGGCAAGCACAGATACGCAGTATTTT	CASSIRGRGASTDTQYF
TRBV11-2	-	TRBJ1-5	-	TGTGCCAGCAGACCGACGTGGTCAGGCTGCAATCAGCCCCAGCATTTT	CASRPTWSGCNQPQHF
TRBV3-1/TRBV3-2	once	TRBJ2-2	-	TGTGCCAGCAGCTCCCGACATCAGAGGAACACCGGGGAGCTGTTTTTT	CASSSRHQRNTGELFF
TRBV7-8	-	TRBJ2-1	TRBD2	TGTGCCAGCAGCTTAGCCTGGGCTAGCGGGGGGCACAATGAGCAGTTCTTC	CASSLAWASGGHNEQFF
TRBV7-8	-	TRBJ1-2	-	TGTGCCAGCAGCTTGAGGGCGCTGAACTATGGCTACACCTTC	CASSLRALNYGYTF
TRBV6-5	-	TRBJ2-1	TRBD2	TGTGCCAGCAGTTCCAGTGAAGCGGGGAATGAGCAGTTCTTC	CASSSSEAGNEQFF
TRBV4-2	-	TRBJ2-7	-	TGTGCCAGCAGCCAAGAGGCGGCACCCTACGAGCAGTACTTC	CASSQEAAPYEQYF